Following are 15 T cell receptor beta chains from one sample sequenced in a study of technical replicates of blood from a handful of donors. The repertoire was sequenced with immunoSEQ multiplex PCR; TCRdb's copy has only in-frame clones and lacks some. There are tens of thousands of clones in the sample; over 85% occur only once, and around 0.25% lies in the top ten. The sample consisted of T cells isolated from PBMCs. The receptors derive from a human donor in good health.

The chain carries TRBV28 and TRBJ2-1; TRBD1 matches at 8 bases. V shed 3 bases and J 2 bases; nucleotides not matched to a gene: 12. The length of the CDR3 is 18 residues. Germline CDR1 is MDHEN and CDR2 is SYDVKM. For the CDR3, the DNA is TGTGCCAGCAGTTTTTACCCCGGACAGGGAGGAACCTACAATGAGCAGTTCTTC. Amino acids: CASSFYPGQGGTYNEQFF. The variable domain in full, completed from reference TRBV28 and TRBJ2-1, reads DVKVTQSSRYLVKRTGEKVFLECVQDMDHENMFWYRQDPGLGLRLIYFSYDVKMKEKGDIPEGYSVSREKKERFSLILESASTNQTSMYLCASSFYPGQGGTYNEQFFGPGTRLTVL.

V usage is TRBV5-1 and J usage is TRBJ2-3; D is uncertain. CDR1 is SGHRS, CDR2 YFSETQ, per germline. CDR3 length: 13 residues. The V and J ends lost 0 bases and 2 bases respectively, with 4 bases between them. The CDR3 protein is CASSLAHTDTQYF. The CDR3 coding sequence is TGCGCCAGCAGCTTGGCACACACAGATACGCAGTATTTT.

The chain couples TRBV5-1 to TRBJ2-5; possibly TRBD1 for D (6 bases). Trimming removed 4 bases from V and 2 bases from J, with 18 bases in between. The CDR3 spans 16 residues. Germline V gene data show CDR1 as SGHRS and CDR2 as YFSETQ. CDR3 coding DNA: TGCGCCAGCAGCCCCCAACCAGGGGCAGGTCAAGAGACCCAGTACTTC. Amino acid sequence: CASSPQPGAGQETQYF.

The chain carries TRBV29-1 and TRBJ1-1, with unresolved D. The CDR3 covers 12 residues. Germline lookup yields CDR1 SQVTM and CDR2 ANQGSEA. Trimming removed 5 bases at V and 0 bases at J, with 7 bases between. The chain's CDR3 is CSVYKMNTEAFF. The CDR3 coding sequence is TGCAGCGTTTACAAGATGAACACTGAAGCTTTCTTT.

The CDR3 coding sequence is TGTGCCAGCAGCGCCTTTCAGTTGACAGGGGGCGAGTTCGTAATGGACACTGAAGCTTTCTTT. This gives the protein CASSAFQLTGGEFVMDTEAFF. V usage is TRBV9 and J usage is TRBJ1-1, with TRBD1 matching over 10 bases. This CDR3 is 21 amino acids long. The germline CDR1 and CDR2 sequences are SGDLS and YYNGEE. Germline trimming cut 3 bases from V and 3 bases from J; bases unmatched to any gene: 23.

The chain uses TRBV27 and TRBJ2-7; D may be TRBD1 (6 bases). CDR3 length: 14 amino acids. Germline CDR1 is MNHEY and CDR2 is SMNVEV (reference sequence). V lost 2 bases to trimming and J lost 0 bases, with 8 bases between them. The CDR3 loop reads CASSLRGISYEQYF. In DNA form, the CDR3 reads TGTGCCAGCAGTTTAAGGGGGATCTCCTACGAGCAGTACTTC.

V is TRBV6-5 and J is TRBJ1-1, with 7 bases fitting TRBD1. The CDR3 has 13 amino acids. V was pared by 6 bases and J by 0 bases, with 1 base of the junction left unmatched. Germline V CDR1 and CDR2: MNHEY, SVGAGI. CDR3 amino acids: CASRQGLNTEAFF. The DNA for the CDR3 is TGTGCCAGCAGACAGGGGCTGAACACTGAAGCTTTCTTT.

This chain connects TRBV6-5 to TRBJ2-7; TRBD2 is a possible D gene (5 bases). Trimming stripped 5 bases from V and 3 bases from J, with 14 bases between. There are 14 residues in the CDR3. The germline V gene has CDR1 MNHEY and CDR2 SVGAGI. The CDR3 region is CASSRHVEGYEQYF. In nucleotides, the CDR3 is TGTGCCAGCAGTCGCCACGTCGAGGGCTACGAGCAGTACTTC.

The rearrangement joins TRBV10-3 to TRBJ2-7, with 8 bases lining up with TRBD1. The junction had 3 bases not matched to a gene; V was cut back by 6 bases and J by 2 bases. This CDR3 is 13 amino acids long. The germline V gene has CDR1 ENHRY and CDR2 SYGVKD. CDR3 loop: CAIRGQETYEQYF. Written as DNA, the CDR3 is TGTGCCATCAGGGGACAGGAAACCTACGAGCAGTACTTC.

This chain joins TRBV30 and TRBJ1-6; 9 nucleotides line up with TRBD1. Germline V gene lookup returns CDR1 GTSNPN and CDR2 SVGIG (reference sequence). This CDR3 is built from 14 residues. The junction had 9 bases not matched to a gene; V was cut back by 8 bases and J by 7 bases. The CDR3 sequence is CARQPGTGNSPLHF. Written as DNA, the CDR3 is TGTGCCCGCCAACCCGGGACAGGGAATTCACCCCTCCACTTT. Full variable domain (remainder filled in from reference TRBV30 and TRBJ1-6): SQTIHQWPATLVQPVGSPLSLECTVEGTSNPNLYWYRQAAGRGLQLLFYSVGIGQISSEVPQNLSASRPQDRQFILSSKKLLLSDSGFYLCARQPGTGNSPLHFGNGTRLTVT.

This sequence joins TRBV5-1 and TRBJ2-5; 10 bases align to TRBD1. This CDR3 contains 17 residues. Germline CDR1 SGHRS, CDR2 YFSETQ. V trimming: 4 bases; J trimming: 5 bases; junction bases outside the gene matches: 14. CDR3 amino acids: CASSPGTGVMLGETQYF. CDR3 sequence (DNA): TGCGCCAGCAGCCCCGGGACAGGGGTCATGCTCGGGGAGACCCAGTACTTC.

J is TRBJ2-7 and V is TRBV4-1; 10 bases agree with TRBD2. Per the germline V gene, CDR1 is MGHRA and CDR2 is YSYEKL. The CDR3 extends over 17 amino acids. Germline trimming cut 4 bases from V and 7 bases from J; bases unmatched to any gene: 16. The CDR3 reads CASSPGLTSGSGGEQYF. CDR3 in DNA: TGCGCCAGCAGCCCAGGTCTGACTAGCGGGTCGGGGGGGGAGCAGTACTTC.

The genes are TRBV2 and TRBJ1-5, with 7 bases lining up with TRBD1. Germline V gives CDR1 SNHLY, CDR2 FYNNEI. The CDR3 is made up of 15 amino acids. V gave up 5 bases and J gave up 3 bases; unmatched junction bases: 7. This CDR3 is CASSYGTDYNQPQHF. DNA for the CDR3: TGTGCCAGCAGTTACGGGACAGACTACAATCAGCCCCAGCATTTT.

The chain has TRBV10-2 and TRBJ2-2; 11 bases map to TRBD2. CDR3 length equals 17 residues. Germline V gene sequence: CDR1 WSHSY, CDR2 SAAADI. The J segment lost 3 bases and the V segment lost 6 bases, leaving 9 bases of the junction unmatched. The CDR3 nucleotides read TGCGCCAGCAGGGAACTAGCGGGAGCATCGGACACCGGGGAGCTGTTTTTT. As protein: CASRELAGASDTGELFF.

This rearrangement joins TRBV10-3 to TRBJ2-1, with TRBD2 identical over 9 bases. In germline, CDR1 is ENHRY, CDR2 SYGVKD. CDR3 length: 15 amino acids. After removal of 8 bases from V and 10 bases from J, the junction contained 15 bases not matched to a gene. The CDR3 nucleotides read TGTGCCATCTCGAGGGGGTCTAGCGGGAAGGAGGAGCAGTTCTTC. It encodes CAISRGSSGKEEQFF.